This is a list of T cell receptor beta chains from one sample in a study of T cells in Graves' hyperthyroidism and ophthalmopathy. TCRdb passed the multiplex PCR reads through MiXCR, listing each CDR3 protein once. This sample carries just under 750,000 distinct CDR3 sequences, just over 35% of them seen once, and the ten largest clones take less than 35%. The sample consisted of blood. These receptor sequences come from a middle-aged woman with Graves' hyperthyroidism. The CDR3 runs from the conserved cysteine through the conserved F or W. Each record gives: D gene, V gene, CDR3 protein. D genes are given only for firm matches.

d_call: NA
v_call: TRBV7-2
cdr3_aa: CASKKDGGGSYEQYF

d_call: NA
v_call: TRBV3-1
cdr3_aa: CASSPASRDSPLHF

d_call: NA
v_call: TRBV12-3/TRBV12-4
cdr3_aa: CASSFAGGYTF

d_call: TRBD1
v_call: TRBV6-5
cdr3_aa: CASSYASQGNQPQHF

d_call: TRBD1
v_call: TRBV7-9
cdr3_aa: CASSPEPGQGRGAQYF

d_call: NA
v_call: TRBV20-1
cdr3_aa: CSARDSLFSWSGANVLTF

d_call: NA
v_call: TRBV29-1
cdr3_aa: CSVEGGPLNEQFF

d_call: TRBD1
v_call: TRBV4-3
cdr3_aa: CASSQEGAGGWSNSPLHF

d_call: TRBD1
v_call: TRBV20-1
cdr3_aa: CSARLQGSNQPQHF

d_call: TRBD1
v_call: TRBV7-9
cdr3_aa: CASSEPGQVKYGYTF

d_call: NA
v_call: TRBV25-1
cdr3_aa: CASSAQTDLNEELFF

d_call: TRBD1
v_call: TRBV15
cdr3_aa: CAIGTGGVRNTEAFF

d_call: NA
v_call: TRBV9
cdr3_aa: CASSKQGSSGNTIYF

d_call: NA
v_call: TRBV7-2
cdr3_aa: CASTPGYRKETQHF

d_call: NA
v_call: TRBV29-1
cdr3_aa: CSVAEQYYGYTF

d_call: NA
v_call: TRBV4-2
cdr3_aa: CASFPLQEVTEAFF

d_call: NA
v_call: TRBV6-4
cdr3_aa: CASSVETGHNQPQHF

d_call: NA
v_call: TRBV19
cdr3_aa: CASKISGNTIYF

d_call: TRBD1
v_call: TRBV10-3
cdr3_aa: CATQDRESYNSPLHF

d_call: NA
v_call: TRBV10-3
cdr3_aa: CAISVQGGEKLFF

d_call: TRBD1
v_call: TRBV6-5
cdr3_aa: CASSLTGINYGYTF

d_call: NA
v_call: TRBV7-2
cdr3_aa: CASSLAVGLGQPQHF

d_call: TRBD1
v_call: TRBV4-1
cdr3_aa: CASQGASPEAFF

d_call: NA
v_call: TRBV24-1
cdr3_aa: CATSEAGVIDGYTF

d_call: NA
v_call: TRBV15
cdr3_aa: CATSSLVPYGYTF

d_call: NA
v_call: TRBV9
cdr3_aa: CASSSSGSVSEAFF

d_call: NA
v_call: TRBV20-1
cdr3_aa: CSARMGSWRGEQYF

d_call: NA
v_call: TRBV7-9
cdr3_aa: CASSQGQKYEQYF

d_call: NA
v_call: TRBV12-3/TRBV12-4
cdr3_aa: CASSSVNYEQYF

d_call: TRBD1
v_call: TRBV20-1
cdr3_aa: CSAEGQKGSYEQYF

d_call: TRBD1
v_call: TRBV10-1
cdr3_aa: CASSETPGQATGDTQYF

d_call: NA
v_call: TRBV7-2
cdr3_aa: CASSLRRSANYGYTF

d_call: TRBD1
v_call: TRBV25-1
cdr3_aa: CASSERGREDSPLHF

d_call: TRBD2
v_call: TRBV10-3
cdr3_aa: CAISESSSGAYEQYF

d_call: NA
v_call: TRBV6-1
cdr3_aa: CASSEQGRPPLHF

d_call: NA
v_call: TRBV4-3
cdr3_aa: CAGSAGRFNSPLHF

d_call: NA
v_call: TRBV7-2
cdr3_aa: CAGSYTGPGAAFF

d_call: NA
v_call: TRBV4-1
cdr3_aa: CASSPTAAQGRDEAFF

d_call: NA
v_call: TRBV2
cdr3_aa: CASTGRAGETQYF

d_call: NA
v_call: TRBV20-1
cdr3_aa: CSARVTDSRSYEQYF

d_call: TRBD1
v_call: TRBV25-1
cdr3_aa: CASSVDRGRRQPQHF

d_call: TRBD1
v_call: TRBV5-4
cdr3_aa: CASSLIPGGGQPQHF

d_call: TRBD1
v_call: TRBV6-5
cdr3_aa: CASSSGQLITGELFF

d_call: NA
v_call: TRBV10-3
cdr3_aa: CAIGGPNTEAFF

d_call: NA
v_call: TRBV2
cdr3_aa: CASSEFSGPNYEQYF

d_call: NA
v_call: TRBV6-1
cdr3_aa: CASTPGFTLNTEAFF

d_call: NA
v_call: TRBV29-1
cdr3_aa: CSVDKGEQETQYF

d_call: NA
v_call: TRBV5-6
cdr3_aa: CASSIDLNPVQTKYNQPQHF

d_call: NA
v_call: TRBV29-1
cdr3_aa: CSAHSGWGTEAFF

d_call: NA
v_call: TRBV4-3
cdr3_aa: CASSQDPGVEQPQHF

d_call: NA
v_call: TRBV5-1
cdr3_aa: CASSLAGDGANVLTF

d_call: NA
v_call: TRBV7-9
cdr3_aa: CASSRSGDSPLHF

d_call: NA
v_call: TRBV13
cdr3_aa: CASSLPGNEQYF

d_call: NA
v_call: TRBV25-1
cdr3_aa: CASSDGDEQYF

d_call: TRBD1
v_call: TRBV6-1
cdr3_aa: CASLLVRGGQETQYF

d_call: TRBD1
v_call: TRBV7-9
cdr3_aa: CASSGQGIGPETQYF